These 11 T cell receptor beta chains originate from one sample sequenced in a study of shared clonotypes between healthy human individuals. The assay was immunoSEQ multiplex PCR, and TCRdb's table has in-frame clones only and misses some. The repertoire has under 2,500,000 clones, approximately 94% of them found once; the top ten carry 0.1% to 0.15%. Sample: naive CD4+ T cells sorted from blood. Specified subset: CD45RA+ positively selected. These TCRs come from a man aged 18-30 years in good health.

This rearrangement joins TRBV6-1 to TRBJ2-5, with D perhaps matching TRBD2 (5 bases). The V and J ends lost 3 bases and 5 bases respectively, with 19 bases between them. This CDR3 spans 16 amino acids. Germline-derived CDR1 and CDR2 are MNHNS and SASEGT. The DNA of the CDR3 is TGTGCCAGCAGTGATGGAAGTCGGGGTGTGGGGGAGACCCAGTACTTC. Its protein is CASSDGSRGVGETQYF.

This chain joins TRBV5-1 and TRBJ2-2; D is perhaps TRBD1 or TRBD2 (5 bases each). Trimming shortened V by 9 bases and J by 0 bases, and 18 bases separated the two germline ends. The CDR3 covers 16 residues. CDR1 and CDR2 from the germline V gene are SGHRS and YFSETQ. The CDR3 reads CATALGVATNTGELFF. CDR3 nucleotides: TGCGCCACCGCCCTGGGGGTAGCGACGAACACCGGGGAGCTGTTTTTT.

The table lists this clone with a count of one. The CDR3 here is CASSLEPSGSIHEQYF. The CDR3 coding sequence is TGCGCCAGCAGCTTGGAGCCTAGCGGGAGCATCCACGAGCAGTACTTC. This chain connects TRBV5-1 to TRBJ2-7; 10 bases are a match to TRBD2. With V trimmed by 0 bases and J by 5 bases, 8 bases remained unmatched. Germline values: CDR1 SGHRS, CDR2 YFSETQ. This CDR3 contains 16 residues.

The chain employs TRBV6-6 and TRBJ1-2; TRBD1 agrees at 9 bases. Germline CDR1 reads MNHNY; CDR2 reads SVGAGI (reference sequence). The V segment lost 0 bases and the J segment 4 bases; nucleotides outside the gene matches: 6. The CDR3 extends over 16 amino acids. CDR3 loop: CASSYSDRGASYGYTF. CDR3 DNA: TGTGCCAGCAGTTACTCTGACAGGGGGGCGAGCTATGGCTACACCTTC.

The V call is TRBV18, the J call TRBJ1-3; D gene ambiguous. The CDR3 runs 15 residues. Trimming shortened V by 2 bases and J by 0 bases, and 8 bases separated the two germline ends. CDR1 KGHSH and CDR2 LQKENI come from the germline V gene. The CDR3 loop is CASSPLQLSGNTIYF. The CDR3 region has the DNA TGTGCCAGCTCACCATTACAGCTCTCTGGAAACACCATATATTTT.

The rearrangement uses TRBV7-9 and TRBJ2-5, with 13 bases aligning to TRBD2. Losses at the gene ends were 1 base for V and 1 base for J; bases not matched to a gene: 9. CDR1 is SEHNR, CDR2 FQNEAQ, per germline (reference sequence). The CDR3 is made up of 19 amino acids. CDR3 bases: TGTGCCAGCAGCTTAGGATACCGGACTAGCGGGAGTAGCCAAGAGACCCAGTACTTC. Its translation: CASSLGYRTSGSSQETQYF.

The gene calls are TRBV5-4 and TRBJ2-2, with 7 positions matching TRBD2. J gave up 4 bases and V 4 bases, and 10 bases lay outside the gene matches. In germline, CDR1 is SGHNT, CDR2 YYREEE (reference sequence). This CDR3 is built from 16 residues. The CDR3 DNA follows: TGTGCCAGCAGCGCAGGACTAGTCGGGGTCACCGGGGAGCTGTTTTTT. Its translation: CASSAGLVGVTGELFF.

The CDR3 reads CAISEAGLSGADTQYF. CDR3 bases: TGTGCCATCAGTGAGGCCGGACTATCCGGGGCAGATACGCAGTATTTT. The chain has TRBV10-3 and TRBJ2-3, with D maybe TRBD2 (6 bases). Germline V gene lookup returns CDR1 ENHRY and CDR2 SYGVKD. The CDR3 is 16 amino acids. Trimming took off 2 bases at V and 4 bases at J, with 16 bases between the two ends.

This chain links TRBV2 with TRBJ2-1, with D tentatively TRBD1 (6 bases). The CDR3 has 12 residues. Germline V gene data show CDR1 as SNHLY and CDR2 as FYNNEI. Trimming took off 7 bases at V and 4 bases at J, with 8 bases between the two ends. The CDR3 DNA is TGTGCCAGCACTACAGGGTACAATGAGCAGTTCTTC. It translates to CASTTGYNEQFF.

The chain has TRBV7-3 and TRBJ2-2, with TRBD1 matching over 7 bases. Germline values: CDR1 SGHTA, CDR2 FQGTGA. V was pared by 5 bases and J by 7 bases, with 7 bases of the junction left unmatched. This CDR3 comprises 14 residues. The CDR3 DNA is TGTGCCAGCAGCCCACAGGGGACGGGCGGGGAGCTGTTTTTT. It yields the protein CASSPQGTGGELFF.

The chain uses TRBV5-1 and TRBJ1-1; D is unclear. This CDR3 region has 14 residues. The germline gives CDR1 SGHRS, CDR2 YFSETQ. Trimming removed 0 bases from V and 6 bases from J, with 12 bases in between. The CDR3 here is CASSLAVSVAEAFF. The CDR3 DNA follows: TGCGCCAGCAGCTTGGCAGTATCAGTGGCTGAAGCTTTCTTT.